The source of this T cell receptor (beta chain) is a study of blood T cell dynamics during melanoma immunotherapy. J was trimmed by 5 bases and V by 4 bases; bases with no gene match: 10. The V gene's germline CDR1 is SGHRS and CDR2 YFSETQ. This CDR3 comprises 16 residues. A fixed DNA input of roughly 0.35 ug was used per bulk PBMC sample. Here immunoSEQ multiplex PCR was the method, and the copy in TCRdb shows in-frame clones only, minus some. The top ten hold around 4% of the sample, which has 9,500 to 15,000 clones, around 89% seen once. The sample's time point: week 3, after first cycle of checkpoint inhibitor.

The sequence was obtained from a human donor with melanoma. The sequences come from blood, collected from a patient treated with checkpoint blockade. The chain has TRBV5-1 and TRBJ2-5, with TRBD1 matching 11 bases. DNA of the CDR3: TGCGCCAGCAGCACCTGGGGACAGGGGGGCCGTGAGACCCAGTACTTC. This translates into CASSTWGQGGRETQYF.